Reported below is one T cell receptor beta chain. Its antigen is unknown. This sample was included in a study of blood T cells in healthy people across ages. Study-level points and caveats: With donor CMV status unknown, expanded clonotype changes were possibly confounded.

Next came a second PCR, run for about 6 to 11 cycles, which used a sample-barcoded 5' primer along with a J-beta primer mix. Each CDR3 protein gets one entry after TCRdb re-called the 5' RACE reads with MiXCR. The sample includes around 1,000,000 distinct CDR3 sequences, about 23% of them seen just once. J gave up 9 bases and V 3 bases, and 5 bases lay outside the gene matches. This CDR3 has 14 residues. Germline CDR1 SGHDN, CDR2 FVKESK. The data also belong to a second study, concerning T cells of mothers and their children.

The receptor's source is a girl aged 2-15 years in good health. The chain carries TRBV14 and TRBJ2-1, with TRBD1 matching 10 bases. The sample consisted of blood. The CDR3 nucleotides are TGTGCCAGCAGCCATAGACAGGGGGCGGGTGAGCAGTTCTTC. Translating it yields CASSHRQGAGEQFF.